The 9 T cell receptor beta chains given below trace back to one sample, sequenced in a study of cytomegalovirus exposure and HLA in healthy donors. Both 60 Vbeta primers and 13 Jbeta primers went into the PCR. The table came from immunoSEQ multiplex PCR; TCRdb's copy has only in-frame clones and leaves some out. In the table there are just over 150,000 clones, roughly 80% of which are singletons. Sequenced material: PBMCs. The receptors shown here come from a woman aged 45-65 years in good health and CMV-seropositive.

The V call is TRBV10-2, the J call TRBJ1-1; TRBD1 is a possible D gene (6 bases). The CDR3 consists of 15 residues. V was cut by 6 bases and J by 2 bases, with 16 bases left in between. Looked up from germline, CDR1 is WSHSY and CDR2 is SAAADI. The CDR3 region is CASSPNRAINTEAFF. The CDR3 coding sequence is TGCGCCAGCAGCCCAAACAGGGCTATAAACACTGAAGCTTTCTTT.

The rearrangement uses TRBV29-1 and TRBJ1-1; D unclear. The CDR3 runs 13 residues. Trimming left V 3 bases short and J 1 base short, with 9 bases between. The germline V gene has CDR1 SQVTM and CDR2 ANQGSEA. Here the CDR3 DNA reads TGCAGCGTTGATGGGAGGGCGAACACTGAAGCTTTCTTT. This encodes CSVDGRANTEAFF.

V usage is TRBV9 and J usage is TRBJ1-6, with D possibly matching TRBD1 (6 bases). Per germline, CDR1 SGDLS and CDR2 YYNGEE. V was clipped by 4 bases and J by 7 bases, with 15 bases between them. The CDR3 totals 15 residues. The CDR3 sequence is CASSLGQSRNSPLHF. Written as DNA, the CDR3 is TGTGCCAGCAGCCTAGGACAGTCCCGGAATTCACCCCTCCACTTT.

This clone has more than one count but fewer than ten. This rearrangement joins TRBV5-1 to TRBJ2-3; TRBD1 agrees at 7 bases. Germline CDR1 and CDR2: SGHRS and YFSETQ. The CDR3 loop spans 14 amino acids. The V gene end was trimmed by 4 bases and the J gene end by 4 bases; junction bases not matched to a gene: 6. The CDR3 DNA sequence: TGCGCCAGCAGCGCACCAGGGGGTGCAGATACGCAGTATTTT. Protein: CASSAPGGADTQYF. Based on the CDR3 plus reference TRBV5-1 and TRBJ2-3, the full variable domain is KAGVTQTPRYLIKTRGQQVTLSCSPISGHRSVSWYQQTPGQGLQFLFEYFSETQRNKGNFPGRFSGRQFSNSRSEMNVSTLELGDSALYLCASSAPGGADTQYFGPGTRLTVL.

This chain joins TRBV28 and TRBJ1-5; 7 bases align to TRBD1. V gave up 1 base and J gave up 5 bases; unmatched junction bases: 5. Germline CDR1 is MDHEN and CDR2 is SYDVKM. The CDR3 loop spans 15 amino acids. The CDR3 loop is CASSLLGTAYQPQHF. DNA of the CDR3: TGTGCCAGCAGTTTATTGGGGACAGCTTATCAGCCCCAGCATTTT.

The rearrangement links TRBV11-2 to TRBJ2-7; a weak D match, TRBD1 (5 bases). This CDR3 comprises 15 residues. The germline CDR1 and CDR2 sequences are SGHAT and FQNNGV. V lost 0 bases and J lost 0, with 9 bases in between. As DNA, the CDR3 is TGTGCCAGCAGCTTAGAGGGCCAGGGCTCCTACGAGCAGTACTTC. Its translation is CASSLEGQGSYEQYF.

This chain uses TRBV10-3 with TRBJ1-3; TRBD1 agrees at 8 bases. The CDR3 sequence is 16 residues long. V lost 2 bases and J lost 6; bases outside the gene matches: 9. Per germline, CDR1 ENHRY and CDR2 SYGVKD. The CDR3 bases are TGTGCCATCAGTGAGGCAGGGGGCGGCTCGGAAAACACCATATATTTT. Protein product: CAISEAGGGSENTIYF.

J is TRBJ1-2 and V is TRBV19; D gene unclear. V was clipped by 5 bases and J by 6 bases, with 10 bases between them. Germline CDR1 reads LNHDA; CDR2 reads SQIVND (reference sequence). The CDR3 is 12 amino acids. CDR3 sequence (DNA): TGTGCCAGTAGTTCGATAGGAGATGGCTACACCTTC. It translates to CASSSIGDGYTF.

This clone showed up just a few times. CDR3 sequence: CASSLSNQPQHF. The DNA of the CDR3 is TGTGCCAGCAGTCTATCTAATCAGCCCCAGCATTTT. The rearrangement links TRBV2 to TRBJ1-5; no reliable D call. Germline lookup yields CDR1 SNHLY and CDR2 FYNNEI. This CDR3 is 12 amino acids long. V was cut by 5 bases and J by 4 bases, with 6 bases left in between.